This T cell receptor (beta chain) was captured by sequencing in a study of cytomegalovirus exposure and HLA in healthy donors. The study, taken as a whole, reports: In a later analysis, DRB1 alleles had the most associated TCRs; HLA-C alleles the fewest. For cytomegalovirus status, the classifier reportedly gave diagnoses with high specificity and sensitivity. Association of about 17,000 TCR beta sequences with HLA alleles was found at 0.05 false discovery rate in a later analysis. In an earlier analysis, in some 540 donors, most V segments appeared productive either ~87% or ~30% of the time.

V lost 4 bases to trimming and J lost 2 bases, with 13 bases between them. CDR3 size: 14 residues. Germline CDR1 reads SGHNT; CDR2 reads YYREEE (reference sequence). PCR amplification relied on 60 Vbeta primers (plus 13 Jbeta primers). Only in-frame clones appear in the TCRdb table, and some are missing; sequencing was by immunoSEQ multiplex PCR. This table has more than 70,000 clones, 65% to 70% appearing once. With respect to this clone: Its antigen is not identified.

Sequencing was carried out using PBMCs. J is TRBJ2-7 and V is TRBV5-4; maybe TRBD1 (6 bases). The receptor was isolated from a middle-aged man in good health and CMV-seropositive. CDR3: CASSEQGNTYEQYF. CDR3 sequence (DNA): TGTGCCAGCAGCGAGCAGGGGAATACCTACGAGCAGTACTTC.